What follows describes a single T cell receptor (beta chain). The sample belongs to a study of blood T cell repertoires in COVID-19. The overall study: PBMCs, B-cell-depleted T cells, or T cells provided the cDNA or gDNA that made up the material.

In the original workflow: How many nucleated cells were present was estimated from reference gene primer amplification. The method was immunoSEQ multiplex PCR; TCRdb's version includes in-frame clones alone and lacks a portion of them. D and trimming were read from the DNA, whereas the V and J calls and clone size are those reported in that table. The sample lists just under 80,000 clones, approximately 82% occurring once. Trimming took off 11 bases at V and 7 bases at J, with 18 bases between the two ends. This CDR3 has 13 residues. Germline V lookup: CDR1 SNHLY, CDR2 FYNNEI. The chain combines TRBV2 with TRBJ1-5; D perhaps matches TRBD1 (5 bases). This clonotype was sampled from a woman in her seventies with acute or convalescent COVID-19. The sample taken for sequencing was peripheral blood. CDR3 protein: CASTAQGGQPQHF. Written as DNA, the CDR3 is TGTGCCTCTACCGCGCAGGGAGGACAGCCCCAGCATTTT. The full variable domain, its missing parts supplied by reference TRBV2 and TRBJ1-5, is EPEVTQTPSHQVTQMGQEVILRCVPISNHLYFYWYRQILGQKVEFLVSFYNNEISEKSEIFDDQFSVERPDGSNFTLKIRSTKLEDSAMYFCASTAQGGQPQHFGDGTRLSIL.